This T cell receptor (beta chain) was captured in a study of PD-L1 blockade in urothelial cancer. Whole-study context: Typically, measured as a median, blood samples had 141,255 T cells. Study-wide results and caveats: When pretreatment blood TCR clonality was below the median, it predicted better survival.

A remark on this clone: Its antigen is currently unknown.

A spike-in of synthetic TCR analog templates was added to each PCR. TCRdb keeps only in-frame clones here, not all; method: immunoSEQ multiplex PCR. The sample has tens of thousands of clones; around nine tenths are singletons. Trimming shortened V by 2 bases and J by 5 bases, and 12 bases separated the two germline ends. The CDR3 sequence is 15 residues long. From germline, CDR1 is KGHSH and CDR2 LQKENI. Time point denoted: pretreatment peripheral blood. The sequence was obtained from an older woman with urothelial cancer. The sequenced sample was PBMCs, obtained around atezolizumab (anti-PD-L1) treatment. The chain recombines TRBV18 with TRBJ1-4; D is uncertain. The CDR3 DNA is TGTGCCAGCTCACCATTAACGGGAGTGAATGAAAAACTGTTTTTT. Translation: CASSPLTGVNEKLFF.